This T cell receptor beta chain was observed in a study of breast tumors, draining lymph nodes, adjacent tissues. This clonotype was observed many times. Its specificity is unknown. Study-wide findings and caveats: Luminal-like breast cancer showed significantly higher tumor–nontumor repertoire similarity than basal-like. Most tumor T cells seemingly derive from lymph node, then expand in tumor. Tumor TCR diversity was below lymph nodes but above nontumor tissue. The lymph node origin of tumor T cells was framed as consistent with a hypothesis, not demonstrated.

TCRdb independently ran MiXCR on the multiplex PCR reads; one entry per CDR3 protein. The sample shows about 100,000 distinct CDR3 sequences, around 21% of them seen only once. Samples came from axillary lymph nodes draining the breast cancer. What was sequenced was axillary lymph node tissue. The origin of this receptor is a female donor with breast cancer. Some clones in this sample may be carry-over from other donors' samples.

The CDR3 bases are TGCGCCAGCAGCCAGGGGCGCGGTTTCTACGAGCAGTACTTC. Protein product: CASSQGRGFYEQYF. The chain links TRBV4-1 to TRBJ2-7, with D possibly being TRBD1 (5 bases). The length of the CDR3 is 14 residues. CDR1 MGHRA and CDR2 YSYEKL come from the germline V gene. Deletions cut 3 bases from V and 3 bases from J, with 12 bases between.